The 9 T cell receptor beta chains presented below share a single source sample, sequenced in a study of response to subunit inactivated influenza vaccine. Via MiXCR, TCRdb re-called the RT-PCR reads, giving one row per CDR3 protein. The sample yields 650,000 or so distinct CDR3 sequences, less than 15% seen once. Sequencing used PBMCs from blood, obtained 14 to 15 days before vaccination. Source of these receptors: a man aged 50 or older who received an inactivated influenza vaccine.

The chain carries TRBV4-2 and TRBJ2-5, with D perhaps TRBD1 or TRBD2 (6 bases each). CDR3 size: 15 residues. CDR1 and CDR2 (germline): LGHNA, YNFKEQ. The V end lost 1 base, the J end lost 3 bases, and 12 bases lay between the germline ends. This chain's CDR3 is CASSQVSGDKETQYF. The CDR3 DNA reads TGTGCCAGCAGCCAAGTCTCGGGGGACAAAGAGACCCAGTACTTC.

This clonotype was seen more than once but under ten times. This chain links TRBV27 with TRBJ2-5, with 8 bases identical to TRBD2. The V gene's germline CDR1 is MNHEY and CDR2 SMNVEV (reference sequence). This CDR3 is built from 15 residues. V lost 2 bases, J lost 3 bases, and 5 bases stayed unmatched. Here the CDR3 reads CASSLHGGAEETQYF. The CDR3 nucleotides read TGTGCCAGCAGTTTACACGGGGGGGCCGAAGAGACCCAGTACTTC.

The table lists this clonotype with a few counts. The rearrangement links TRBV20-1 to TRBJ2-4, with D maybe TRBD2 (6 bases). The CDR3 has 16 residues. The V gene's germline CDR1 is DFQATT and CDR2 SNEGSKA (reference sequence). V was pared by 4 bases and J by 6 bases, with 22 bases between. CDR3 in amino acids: CSAIPLVAATGNIQYF. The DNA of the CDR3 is TGCAGTGCTATCCCCCTGGTAGCGGCTACGGGAAACATTCAGTACTTC.

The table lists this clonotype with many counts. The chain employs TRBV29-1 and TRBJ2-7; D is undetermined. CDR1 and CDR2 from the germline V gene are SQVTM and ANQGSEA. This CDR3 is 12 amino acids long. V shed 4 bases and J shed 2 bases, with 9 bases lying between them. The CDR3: CSVGTDAYEQYF. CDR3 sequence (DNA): TGCAGCGTTGGGACGGACGCCTACGAGCAGTACTTC.

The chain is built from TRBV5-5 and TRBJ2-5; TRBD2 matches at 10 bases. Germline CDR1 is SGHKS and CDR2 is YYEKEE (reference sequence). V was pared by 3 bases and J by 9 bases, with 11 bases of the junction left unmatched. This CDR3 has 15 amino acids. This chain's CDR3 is CASSSNGLAARAQYF. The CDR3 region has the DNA TGTGCCAGCAGCTCGAACGGACTAGCGGCAAGGGCCCAGTACTTC.

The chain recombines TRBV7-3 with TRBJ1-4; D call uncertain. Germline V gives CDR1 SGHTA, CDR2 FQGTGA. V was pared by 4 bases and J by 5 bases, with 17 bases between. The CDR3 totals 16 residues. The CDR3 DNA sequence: TGTGCCAGCAGCTCCGGGTCTGACCGCAGAAATGAAAAACTGTTTTTT. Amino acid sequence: CASSSGSDRRNEKLFF. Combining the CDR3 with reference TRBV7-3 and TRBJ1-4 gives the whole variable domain GAGVSQTPSNKVTEKGKYVELRCDPISGHTALYWYRQSLGQGPEFLIYFQGTGAADDSGLPNDRFFAVRPEGSVSTLKIQRTERGDSAVYLCASSSGSDRRNEKLFFGSGTQLSVL.

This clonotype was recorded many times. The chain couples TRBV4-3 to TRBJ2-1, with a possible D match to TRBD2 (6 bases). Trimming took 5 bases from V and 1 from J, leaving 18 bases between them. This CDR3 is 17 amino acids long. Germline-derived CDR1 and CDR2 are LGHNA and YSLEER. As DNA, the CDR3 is TGCGCCAGCAGCTACTCCGCGTCGCGGGAATCCTACAATGAGCAGTTCTTC. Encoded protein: CASSYSASRESYNEQFF.

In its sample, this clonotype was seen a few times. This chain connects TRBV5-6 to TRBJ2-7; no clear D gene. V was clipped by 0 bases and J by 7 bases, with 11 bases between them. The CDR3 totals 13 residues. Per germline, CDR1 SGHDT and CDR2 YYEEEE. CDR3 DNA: TGTGCCAGCAGCTTGGACGGACCTACAGAGCAGTACTTC. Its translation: CASSLDGPTEQYF. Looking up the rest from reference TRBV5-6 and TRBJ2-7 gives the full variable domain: DAGVTQSPTHLIKTRGQQVTLRCSPKSGHDTVSWYQQALGQGPQFIFQYYEEEERQRGNFPDRFSGHQFPNYSSELNVNALLLGDSALYLCASSLDGPTEQYFGPGTRLTVT.

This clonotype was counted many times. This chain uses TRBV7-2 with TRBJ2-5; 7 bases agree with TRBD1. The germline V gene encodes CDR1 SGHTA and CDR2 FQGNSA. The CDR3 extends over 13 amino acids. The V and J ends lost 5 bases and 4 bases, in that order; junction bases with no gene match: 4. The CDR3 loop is CASSRGGGETQYF. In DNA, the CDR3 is TGTGCCAGCAGCCGAGGGGGCGGAGAGACCCAGTACTTC.